This passage covers 8 T cell receptor beta chains from one sample sequenced in a study of regulatory T cells in long-lasting Graves disease (dated by TCRdb to the early 2020s). Library creation used multiplex PCR. The sequencing machine was an Illumina HiSeq 4000. iRepertoire HTBI primers and Arm-PCR amplification of CDR3 regions were used to construct TCR beta libraries. Using fastp at Q25 and MiXCR, TCRdb reprocessed the public reads and kept productive beta chains. Each record represents a unique CDR3 protein, reported with the most common genes and DNA among its rows. The sample table shows some 250,000 distinct CDR3 sequences, and 15% to 20% are seen once. The ten largest clones take up around 15% of the sample. The sample's time point label, in plain terms: newly diagnosed GD, antithyroid drugs for less than 3 months. RNA was extracted from PBMCs in TRIzol for both TCR sequencing and RNA sequencing.

This sample also belongs to another study, concerning T cells in Graves' hyperthyroidism and ophthalmopathy.

Material: peripheral blood mononuclear cells (PBMCs), obtained at new diagnosis, from a patient treated with antithyroid drugs. The receptors shown here come from a woman between 25 and 40 years old with Graves disease. Donor details come from another sample of the same person, matched by shared clones.

This clonotype was counted many times. This sequence joins TRBV5-6 and TRBJ2-7, with D perhaps matching TRBD1 or TRBD2 (5 bases each). The germline CDR1 and CDR2 sequences are SGHDT and YYEEEE. CDR3 length equals 12 residues. Trimming took off 2 bases at V and 7 bases at J, with 10 bases between the two ends. The CDR3 is CASSFGGKEQYF. For the CDR3, the DNA is TGTGCCAGCAGCTTTGGGGGAAAAGAGCAGTACTTC.

This clonotype was observed at least ten times. The rearrangement joins TRBV3-1 to TRBJ2-3; 9 bases are shared with TRBD2. This CDR3 has 15 amino acids. The germline gives CDR1 LGHDT, CDR2 YNNKEL (reference sequence). Unmatched junction bases numbered 3, after V lost 4 bases and J lost 1 base. The CDR3 DNA sequence: TGTGCCAGCAGCCCACGGACTAGCGGCACAGATACGCAGTATTTT. This sequence encodes CASSPRTSGTDTQYF.

The gene calls are TRBV7-2 and TRBJ2-3; 13 bases align to TRBD2. The CDR3 has 19 residues. CDR1 SGHTA and CDR2 FQGNSA come from the germline V gene. V trimming: 3 bases; J trimming: 8 bases; junction bases outside the gene matches: 17. In DNA, the CDR3 is TGTGCCAGCAGCTTGCGAAACGAGGGACTAGCGGGAAGGGGGTCTACGCAGTATTTT. This encodes CASSLRNEGLAGRGSTQYF. Full variable domain (missing parts from reference TRBV7-2 and TRBJ2-3): GAGVSQSPSNKVTEKGKDVELRCDPISGHTALYWYRQSLGQGLEFLIYFQGNSAPDKSGLPSDRFSAERTGGSVSTLTIQRTQQEDSAVYLCASSLRNEGLAGRGSTQYFGPGTRLTVL.

This clonotype occurred many times. This rearrangement joins TRBV7-2 to TRBJ2-1; TRBD2 agrees at 10 bases. The CDR3 is made up of 14 amino acids. V trimming: 8 bases; J trimming: 3 bases; junction bases outside the gene matches: 4. The germline V gene has CDR1 SGHTA and CDR2 FQGNSA. CDR3 amino acids: CASGLAGGYNEQFF. The DNA for the CDR3 is TGTGCCAGCGGGTTAGCGGGAGGCTACAATGAGCAGTTCTTC. Combining the CDR3 with reference TRBV7-2 and TRBJ2-1 gives the whole variable domain GAGVSQSPSNKVTEKGKDVELRCDPISGHTALYWYRQSLGQGLEFLIYFQGNSAPDKSGLPSDRFSAERTGGSVSTLTIQRTQQEDSAVYLCASGLAGGYNEQFFGPGTRLTVL.

This clonotype was counted many times. The chain links TRBV20-1 to TRBJ1-1; D is perhaps TRBD1 (6 bases). There are 14 residues in the CDR3. V shed 0 bases and J shed 1 base, with 9 bases lying between them. Germline CDR1 reads DFQATT; CDR2 reads SNEGSKA (reference sequence). CDR3 coding DNA: TGCAGTGCTAGAGATCCGACAGGGAACACTGAAGCTTTCTTT. Protein product: CSARDPTGNTEAFF.

J is TRBJ2-1 and V is TRBV19; D tentatively reads TRBD1 or TRBD2 (6 bases each). Germline CDR1 LNHDA, CDR2 SQIVND (reference sequence). Trimming removed 3 bases from V and 4 bases from J, with 13 bases in between. This CDR3 region has 15 residues. For the CDR3, the DNA is TGTGCCAGTAGTATGGGGGCGGGGTGGTACAATGAGCAGTTCTTC. Translation gives CASSMGAGWYNEQFF. Together with reference TRBV19 and TRBJ2-1, the CDR3 gives the full variable domain: DGGITQSPKYLFRKEGQNVTLSCEQNLNHDAMYWYRQDPGQGLRLIYYSQIVNDFQKGDIAEGYSVSREKKESFPLTVTSAQKNPTAFYLCASSMGAGWYNEQFFGPGTRLTVL.

The genes are TRBV9 and TRBJ2-1; 7 bases line up with TRBD1. With V trimmed by 6 bases and J by 8 bases, 11 bases remained unmatched. This CDR3 spans 14 amino acids. In germline, CDR1 is SGDLS, CDR2 YYNGEE. Written as DNA, the CDR3 is TGTGCCAGCACCCCGGGACAGCGTGTGGATGAGCAGTTCTTC. It yields the protein CASTPGQRVDEQFF.

This clonotype has at least ten counts. The genes are TRBV12-3 or TRBV12-4 and TRBJ2-1, with D perhaps matching TRBD2 (6 bases). V was cut by 6 bases and J by 5 bases, with 17 bases left in between. The CDR3 runs 15 residues. The CDR3 nucleotides are TGTGCCAGCAGAACCGGGACTCGGCCTAACAATGAGCAGTTCTTC. Translation gives CASRTGTRPNNEQFF.